The following is a TCR beta chain sequence with its context. This clonotype was seen at least ten times. Its antigen is unknown. There are no base qualities to consult, and no much larger clone falls within one base. This sample is part of a study of regulatory T cells in long-lasting Graves disease (dated by TCRdb to about 2021). With regard to the full study: Newly diagnosed Graves' disease patients had taken antithyroid drugs for less than 3 months. Peripheral blood TCR sequencing and RNA sequencing compared persistent Graves' disease patients with newly diagnosed Graves' disease patients. The study was registered as a clinical trial and conducted in China. A total of roughly 35 samples underwent TCR sequencing: some 13 from persistent and roughly 20 from newly diagnosed Graves' disease patients.

The junction carries 13 bases between V and J, which are trimmed by 4 bases and 2 bases respectively. CDR1 is given as LGHDT and CDR2 as YNNKEL, both from the germline V gene (reference sequence). The CDR3 has 15 amino acids, counting the end cysteine and phenylalanine. The read is trimmed to its CDR3 DNA, 45 bases read in frame from base 1. The protocol used for the library was multiplex PCR. Sequencing relied on an Illumina HiSeq 4000. TCR beta libraries were built with iRepertoire HTBI primers and Arm-PCR amplification of CDR3 regions. Before sequencing, the PCR products underwent gel purification. On the study's bioinformatics: Gene usage analysis of CDR3 amino acid clonotypes relied on the 62 TRBV and about 15 TRBJ segments identified across samples. COPE and FqMerger were used to merge filtered high-quality paired reads into contigs. BLAST was used to align contigs to the IMGT TRBV, TRBD and TRBJ reference genes, and CDR3 was defined following IMGT. Clonotypes above 0.1% frequency were classified as highly expanded clones. Shannon entropy was used to measure repertoire diversity, and the Gini coefficient was used to measure V-J evenness. A clonotype found in more than one individual was treated as public. TCRdb reran the public reads through fastp at Q25 and MiXCR, keeping productive beta chains. For every CDR3 protein sequence, its rows merge into one entry that carries the most common genes and DNA. TCRdb, rather than the study authors, made the V and J calls. Counted in this sample were about 620,000 distinct CDR3 sequences; less than 20% of them appeared once. The leading ten clones occupy more than 15% of the sample.

General findings and caveats noted by the study authors: As a limitation, the authors acknowledged that the small sample size may reduce accuracy. Sequencing and analysis were limited to the TCR beta chain. The study examined only peripheral blood because the primary lesion, thyroid tissue, could not be accessed. TRBV28, TRBJ1-2 and TRBJ2-5 were preferentially used in persistent disease, while TRBV20-1 and TRBJ2-1 were favored in newly diagnosed disease. More public clonotypes were shared among persistent patients (under 3,000) than among newly diagnosed patients (roughly 1,000). Lower TCR Shannon entropy and fewer highly expanded clones were observed in persistent Graves' disease patients than in newly diagnosed patients, which suggested clonal expansion.

The time point label on this specimen signifies: newly diagnosed GD, antithyroid drugs for less than 3 months. For both TCR sequencing and RNA sequencing, RNA was extracted from PBMCs using TRIzol. The diagnosis of Graves' disease followed American Thyroid Association guidelines. Recruitment of patients was carried out at an endocrinology department in Xi'an, China. Each patient gave approximately 9 milliliters of peripheral blood, collected in an EDTA anticoagulant tube. Ficoll Paque Plus density gradient separation was used to isolate PBMCs, and no further T cell sorting was performed. An Agilent 2100 Bioanalyzer and agarose gel were used to assess RNA quality, and a NanoDrop 2000 was used to measure RNA concentration. These data are also associated with another study on T cells in Graves' hyperthyroidism and ophthalmopathy. From that second study: Stable Graves' hyperthyroidism was defined as no progression to ophthalmopathy during 18 months of follow-up. Hyperthyroidism patients were newly diagnosed, with disease duration under 2 months, and aged 18 to 65 years. Any patient with an uncontrolled infection, another autoimmune disease, pregnancy or lactation was excluded. Clinical symptoms, serum thyroxine and TRAb, thyroid ultrasound, and orbital computed tomography formed the basis for the diagnoses. For the first round of RT-PCR on the TCR CDR3, the HTBI primer set was used together with the Qiagen OneStep RT-PCR kit. Most expanded thyroid clonotypes (frequency above 0.001) were also detected in blood, suggesting blood repertoires may reflect thyroid immune responses. In cross-validation, a model built on a 13 V-J signature told ophthalmopathy apart from stable hyperthyroidism with approximately 91% sensitivity and roughly 83% specificity, and in testing the same model reached 80%/75%. In validation, progression to ophthalmopathy was predicted by the model with approximately 67% sensitivity and 72% to 80% specificity, a median of about 6 months before onset. A discovery cohort of about 96 patients, about 40 with Graves' ophthalmopathy and fewer than 65 with stable Graves' hyperthyroidism, was used to find distinguishing TCR V-J signatures. Whether ophthalmopathy could be predicted prospectively was tested in an independent validation cohort made up of approximately 19 hyperthyroidism patients plus 17 patients who later progressed to ophthalmopathy. The approximately 98 discovery patients were randomly divided into training and test sets at a 7:3 ratio. In over five Graves' hyperthyroidism patients, the study also compared T-cell repertoires from thyroid tissue with T-cell repertoires from blood. After sampling, hyperthyroidism patients received methimazole starting at 30 mg daily, and ophthalmopathy patients received high-dose intravenous methylprednisolone. The libraries were constructed in a second round of multiplex PCR and then size-selected and purified. The libraries were sequenced on an Illumina HiSeq2000 using paired-end 100 bp reads. SOAPnuke was used to process the raw data, throwing out any read that contained adapters or uncalled bases, had a mean Phred below 15, or lacked an exact constant-primer or identifier match. COPE v1.2.5 was used to merge the high-quality paired reads, and each unique nucleotide sequence was defined as a clonotype. MiTCR v1.1 was used to align clonotypes to the IMGT TRBV, TRBD and TRBJ reference segments. The analysis included only V-J combinations with a frequency above 0.0001, which together covered over 98% of the repertoires. A TCS score was defined as the ratio of F50 (clonal expansion) to E x V (chaos), with BLOSUM62-based TCRdist applied between CDR3 peptides within each V-J. Welch's t-statistics and random forest reduced around 510 V-J features to roughly 13, which were used in a naive Bayes classifier (R e1071). No statistical method was used to fix the sample size in advance, and group allocation was not hidden from the investigators. The paper reports TCR Vbeta CDR3 sequencing of some 140 peripheral blood samples: 40 or so ophthalmopathy, around 80 hyperthyroidism and 17 progressor patients.

Sequencing used peripheral blood mononuclear cells (PBMCs), obtained at new diagnosis, from a patient treated with antithyroid drugs. The rearranged chain carries TRBV3-1 and TRBJ2-3, with no confident D gene call. The source is a woman younger than 45 with Graves disease. Donor details come from another sample of the same person, matched by shared clones. The CDR3 protein: CASSPRLTNTDTQYF. In nucleotide form, the sequence is TGTGCCAGCAGCCCACGACTCACCAACACAGATACGCAGTATTTT.